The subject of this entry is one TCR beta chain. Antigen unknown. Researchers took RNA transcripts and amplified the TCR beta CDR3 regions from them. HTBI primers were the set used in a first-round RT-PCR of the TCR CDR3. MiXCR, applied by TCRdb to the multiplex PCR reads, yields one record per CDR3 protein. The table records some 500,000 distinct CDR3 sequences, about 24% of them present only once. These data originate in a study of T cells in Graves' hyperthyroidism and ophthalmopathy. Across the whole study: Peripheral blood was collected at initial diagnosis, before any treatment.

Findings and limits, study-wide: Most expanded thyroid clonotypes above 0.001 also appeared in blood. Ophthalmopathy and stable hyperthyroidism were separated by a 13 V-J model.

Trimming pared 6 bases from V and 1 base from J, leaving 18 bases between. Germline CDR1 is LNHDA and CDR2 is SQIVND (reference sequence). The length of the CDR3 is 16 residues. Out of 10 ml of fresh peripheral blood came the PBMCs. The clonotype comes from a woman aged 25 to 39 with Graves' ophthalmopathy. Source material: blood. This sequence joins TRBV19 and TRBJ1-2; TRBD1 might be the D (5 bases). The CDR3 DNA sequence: TGTGCCAGTAGCCATAGGGGAGGCCGCTATAACTATGGCTACACCTTC. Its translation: CASSHRGGRYNYGYTF.